These T cell receptor beta chains were read from a single sample in a study of blood T cells in healthy people across ages. TCRdb redid the calling of the 5' RACE reads with MiXCR, one entry per CDR3 protein. The sample lists about a million distinct CDR3 sequences; 35% to 45% were seen once. Sequencing was done on a sample of blood. The receptors here all came from a man aged 18 to 35 in good health. Both conserved end residues are part of each CDR3. The order of the fields is V gene, J gene, clone size, CDR3 protein. Expanded clones get a size class; other rows say once, few or many, or leave the size out.

>TRBV7-9|TRBJ2-1|few
CASSIPNSYNEQFF
>TRBV28|TRBJ1-6|.
CAIKGVSGNNSPLHF
>TRBV20-1|TRBJ2-7|.
CSAGESYEQYF
>TRBV5-1|TRBJ2-2|.
CASSLRTGSNTGELFF
>TRBV7-9|TRBJ1-1|few
CASSLRGSEEAFF
>TRBV12-3/TRBV12-4|TRBJ1-1|few
CASSLTEGAEAFF
>TRBV4-3|TRBJ1-1|.
CASSQEESIEAFF
>TRBV6-5|TRBJ1-1|.
CASSYLVDRNTEAFF
>TRBV11-3|TRBJ2-3|few
CASSLAGRWDTQYF
>TRBV25-1|TRBJ2-1|few
CASSEVGVSYNEQFF
>TRBV27|TRBJ1-1|.
CASSPGETEAFF
>TRBV11-2|TRBJ2-1|.
CASSRTSNEQFF
>TRBV21-1|TRBJ2-1|.
CASSNYRCRDRGEGYNEQFF
>TRBV7-2|TRBJ1-1|.
CASSLDAGWDTEAFF
>TRBV6-2/TRBV6-3|TRBJ1-5|few
CASSYGGIDQPQHF
>TRBV10-3|TRBJ1-4|.
CAIRADRYEKLFF
>TRBV6-2/TRBV6-3|TRBJ2-3|.
CASSYSGLAVSTDTQYF
>TRBV11-2|TRBJ1-1|.
CASSLDVGGTMNTEAFF
>TRBV20-1|TRBJ2-2|few
CSARDRRTGGNTGELFF
>TRBV20-1|TRBJ1-1|few
CSASPGTGEIGEAFF
>TRBV4-1|TRBJ1-1|.
CASSQEEGRRTEAFF
>TRBV20-1|TRBJ2-3|few
CSALLATSTDTQYF
>TRBV7-2|TRBJ1-2|.
CASSPPGASYGYTF
>TRBV7-8|TRBJ1-2|.
CASSLVNRGYGYTF
>TRBV4-1|TRBJ2-3|few
CASSQLGVAQYF
>TRBV20-1|TRBJ2-3|few
CSARTGGETDTQYF
>TRBV28|TRBJ1-3|.
CASSRLVPTGRGNTIYF
>TRBV6-5|TRBJ1-1|.
CASSYSGSRANTEAFF
>TRBV7-9|TRBJ1-4|few
CASSLGSAATNEKLFF